This T cell receptor (beta chain) came from a study of metastatic and nonmetastatic thyroid tumors (dated by TCRdb to the early 2020s). Study-level background: Repertoires from peripheral blood and from tumor or nodule tissue samples of malignant and benign thyroid patients were compared. Results and caveats for the whole study, not just this receptor: In both blood and tumor samples, malignant tumors were reported to have significantly higher TCR beta diversity than benign nodules.

The receptor library was made with PCR. The reads were generated on an Illumina HiSeq 4000. High-throughput sequencing was used to profile the TCR beta-chain CDR3 region of every patient. The authors processed their data as follows. Drawing on CDR3 differences between clinicopathological groups, the researchers built a classifier meant to tell apart patients with distant-metastatic papillary thyroid cancer. Repertoire diversity was assessed with the Shannon index, and tumor-blood repertoire similarity with the Morisita-Horn index. TCRdb trimmed the raw reads at Q25, called clones with MiXCR and kept productive beta chains. The V and J calls reflect TCRdb's pipeline rather than the authors' work. This sample comprises about 25,000 clones, less than 15% of them detected only once. The ten largest account for about 15% of the sample. According to the germline V gene (reference sequence), CDR1 reads MNHEY and CDR2 reads SMNVEV. The cysteine opens and the phenylalanine closes a CDR3 of 13 amino acids. This entry keeps only the CDR3 DNA: 39 bases, framed from base 1. V sheds 6 bases and J sheds 2 bases, leaving 11 bases between their ends.

Before undergoing thyroid surgery, none of the patients had been given any kind of treatment. Using T-cell receptor beta sequencing, the study looked back at clinical samples from patients collected from about 2011 to 2019. This clone was seen ten or more times. The target of this receptor is not known. The input lacks base qualities; no much larger clone sits a single base away. The chain joins TRBV27 to TRBJ2-7; the D gene identity is not certain. Specimen: blood. This sequence originates from a female donor with papillary thyroid cancer or a benign thyroid nodule (not recorded which). Some clones in this sample may be carry-over from other donors' samples. The DNA sequence is given as TGTGCCAGCAGAGGACGCTTACCCTACGAGCAGTACTTC. Its coded protein is CASRGRLPYEQYF.